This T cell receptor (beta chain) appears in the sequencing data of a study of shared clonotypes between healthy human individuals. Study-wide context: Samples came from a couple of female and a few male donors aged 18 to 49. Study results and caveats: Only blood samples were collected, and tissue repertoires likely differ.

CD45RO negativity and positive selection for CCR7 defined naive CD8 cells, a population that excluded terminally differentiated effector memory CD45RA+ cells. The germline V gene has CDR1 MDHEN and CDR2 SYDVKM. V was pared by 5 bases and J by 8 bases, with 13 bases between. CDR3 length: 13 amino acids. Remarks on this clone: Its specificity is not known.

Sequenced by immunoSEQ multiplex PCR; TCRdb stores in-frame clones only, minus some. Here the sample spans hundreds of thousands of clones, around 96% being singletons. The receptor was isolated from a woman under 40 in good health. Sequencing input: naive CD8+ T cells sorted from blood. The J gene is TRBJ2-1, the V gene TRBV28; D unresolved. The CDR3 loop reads CASSTRTGDEQFF. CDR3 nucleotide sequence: TGTGCCAGCAGTACGCGGACGGGTGATGAGCAGTTCTTC. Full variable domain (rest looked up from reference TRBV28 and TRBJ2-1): DVKVTQSSRYLVKRTGEKVFLECVQDMDHENMFWYRQDPGLGLRLIYFSYDVKMKEKGDIPEGYSVSREKKERFSLILESASTNQTSMYLCASSTRTGDEQFFGPGTRLTVL.